This record looks at one T cell receptor (beta chain) sequence and its context. What it binds is unknown. The germline CDR1 and CDR2 sequences are MNHEY and SVGEGT. CDR3 length: 17 amino acids. cDNA encoding TCR beta was synthesized via 5'RACE template switching incorporating UMIs. With the 5' RACE reads reprocessed, TCRdb shows one record per CDR3 protein and no DNA. The data include some 440,000 distinct CDR3 sequences; the top ten clones carry roughly 1.4%. This record comes from a study of T cells expressing NK-cell markers. Study at large: In sorted CD3+CD56+NKG2C+, CD3+CD56+NKG2C- and CD3+CD56-NKG2C+ T cells, TCR beta repertoires were obtained. General study findings and limits: Dominant NKG2C+ clonotypes made up 1.0-7.0% of CD8+ T cells in roughly six donors. These clonotypes, the leaders elsewhere, also led the CD3+CD56-NKG2C+ fraction in four donors.

This sequence was found in a woman between 50 and 59 years old in good health. This chain links TRBV6-2 or TRBV6-3 with TRBJ2-2; checking the TCRdb D call of TRBD2 is not possible without DNA. The specimen was blood T cells: a sorted CD56 or NKG2C T cell subset, CD4+ or CD8+ T cells, or bulk PBMC T cells (not recorded which). CDR3: CASSYRTSGRATGELFF.